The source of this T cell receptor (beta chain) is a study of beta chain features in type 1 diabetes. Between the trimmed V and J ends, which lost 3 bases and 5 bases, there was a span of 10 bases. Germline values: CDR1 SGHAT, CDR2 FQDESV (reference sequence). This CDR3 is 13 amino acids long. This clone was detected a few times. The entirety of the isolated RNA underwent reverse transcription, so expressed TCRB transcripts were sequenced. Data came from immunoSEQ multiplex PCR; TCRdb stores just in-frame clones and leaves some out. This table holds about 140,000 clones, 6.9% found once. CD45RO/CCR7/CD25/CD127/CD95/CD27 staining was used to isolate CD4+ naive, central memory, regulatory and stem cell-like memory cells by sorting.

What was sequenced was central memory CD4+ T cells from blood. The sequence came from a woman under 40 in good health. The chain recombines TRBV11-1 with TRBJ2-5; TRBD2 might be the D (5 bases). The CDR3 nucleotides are TGTGCCAGCAGCTTTAGATCGGGGGAGACCCAGTACTTC. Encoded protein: CASSFRSGETQYF.